A selection of T cell receptor beta chains follows, all from one sample in a study of spatial heterogeneity in lung cancer. TCRdb re-analysed the 5' RACE reads in MiXCR, keeping a single row per CDR3 protein. The data show about 100,000 distinct CDR3 sequences, with around 4.3% seen just once and approximately 21% held by the top ten. The starting material was lung tumor tissue, obtained at surgery. The receptors were sampled from a male donor with early-stage non-small cell lung cancer. CDR3s include the opening cysteine and the closing phenylalanine or tryptophan. D genes are given only for firm matches. Some rows mark clone size as missing; the rest say once, few, many or name a class of expanded clone.

size: .; J: TRBJ1-1; V: TRBV28; D: .; DNA: TGTGCCAGCAGCGCGGTGGATGGACACACTGAAGCTTTCTTT; CDR3: CASSAVDGHTEAFF
size: many; J: TRBJ1-4; V: TRBV28; D: TRBD1; DNA: TGTGCCAGCAGCCACAGGGGGCGCGATGAAAAACTGTTTTTT; CDR3: CASSHRGRDEKLFF
size: many; J: TRBJ2-3; V: TRBV5-5; D: .; DNA: TGTGCCAGCAGCTTGGAAGGGAGAGATACGCAGTATTTT; CDR3: CASSLEGRDTQYF
size: many; J: TRBJ1-2; V: TRBV6-5; D: TRBD1; DNA: TGTGCCAGCACCCGAGAGTACAGGGGATCCTATGGCTACACCTTC; CDR3: CASTREYRGSYGYTF
size: many; J: TRBJ2-7; V: TRBV6-5; D: .; DNA: TGTGCCAGCAGTTACCCGCCCCCGGACACCCTCGTCTTC; CDR3: CASSYPPPDTLVF
size: many; J: TRBJ2-7; V: TRBV28; D: TRBD2; DNA: TGTGCCAGCAGTGAGACTGGACTAGCGGGGGGAGAGCAGTACTTC; CDR3: CASSETGLAGGEQYF
size: many; J: TRBJ2-1; V: TRBV5-1; D: TRBD2; DNA: TGCGCCAGCAGCTCACAAATCTTAGCGGGGCAATACAATGAGCAGTTCTTC; CDR3: CASSSQILAGQYNEQFF
size: many; J: TRBJ1-2; V: TRBV7-9; D: TRBD1; DNA: TGTGCCAGCAGCTTAGGGACAGGGACTGGCTACACCTTC; CDR3: CASSLGTGTGYTF
size: few; J: TRBJ2-5; V: TRBV10-2; D: .; DNA: TGCGCCAGCAGTGTCGGTGGGAGTGGAGAGACCCAGTACTTC; CDR3: CASSVGGSGETQYF
size: many; J: TRBJ2-5; V: TRBV9; D: .; DNA: TGTGCCAGCAGCGTCATGGGAGAGGATGGAGAGACCCAGTACTTC; CDR3: CASSVMGEDGETQYF
size: .; J: TRBJ2-2; V: TRBV5-1; D: .; DNA: TGCGCCAGCAGCTTGTCTAGCTCCGGGGAGCTGTTTTTT; CDR3: CASSLSSSGELFF
size: many; J: TRBJ2-3; V: TRBV20-1; D: TRBD2; DNA: TGCAGTGCTCTTAGCGGGCCAGGGTTCGCCGCAGATACGCAGTATTTT; CDR3: CSALSGPGFAADTQYF
size: few; J: TRBJ2-1; V: TRBV20-1; D: TRBD2; DNA: TGCAGTGCTAGAGGGCCGGGGACTAGACACAATGAGCAGTTCTTC; CDR3: CSARGPGTRHNEQFF
size: few; J: TRBJ2-6; V: TRBV10-3; D: TRBD2; DNA: TGTGCCATCAGTAACGACTTAGCGGGAGCCCTCGGGGCCAACGTCCTGACTTTC; CDR3: CAISNDLAGALGANVLTF
size: many; J: TRBJ1-5; V: TRBV7-6; D: .; DNA: TGTGCCAGCAGCTTAGGACCGAGCAATCAGCCCCAGCATTTT; CDR3: CASSLGPSNQPQHF
size: few; J: TRBJ2-1; V: TRBV6-6; D: .; DNA: TGTGCCAGCAGCTCGGCCTACAATGAGCAGTTCTTC; CDR3: CASSSAYNEQFF
size: .; J: TRBJ2-1; V: TRBV28; D: .; DNA: TGTGCCAGCACCGGGACCCAGACGAACAATGAGCAGTTCTTC; CDR3: CASTGTQTNNEQFF
size: .; J: TRBJ1-5; V: TRBV18; D: TRBD1; DNA: TGTGCCAGCGCCTCCGCGGGACAGGGGGCTTATCAGCCCCAGCATTTT; CDR3: CASASAGQGAYQPQHF
size: many; J: TRBJ2-4; V: TRBV28; D: .; DNA: TGTGCCAGCAGGATCGGGACAATAAGGAAGTATAGCGCCAAAAACATTCAGTACTTC; CDR3: CASRIGTIRKYSAKNIQYF
size: many; J: TRBJ2-1; V: TRBV20-1; D: TRBD2; DNA: TGCAGTGCTAGAGATTCTTGGGCGGGAGCTGGGGATGAGCAGTTCTTC; CDR3: CSARDSWAGAGDEQFF
size: many; J: TRBJ2-3; V: TRBV5-1; D: .; DNA: TGCGCCAGCAGCCTCCAGGCGGACGTAGCAGATACGCAGTATTTT; CDR3: CASSLQADVADTQYF
size: many; J: TRBJ1-3; V: TRBV7-9; D: .; DNA: TGTGCCAGCACCCGAGACGTTGACACCATATATTTT; CDR3: CASTRDVDTIYF
size: few; J: TRBJ2-3; V: TRBV3-1; D: TRBD2; DNA: TGTGCCAGCAGCCAACTAGCGGTATTTCAAGATACGCAGTATTTT; CDR3: CASSQLAVFQDTQYF
size: many; J: TRBJ1-6; V: TRBV6-1; D: .; DNA: TGTGCCAGCAGTGAGCGCAGAATTTCACCCCTCCACTTT; CDR3: CASSERRISPLHF
size: many; J: TRBJ1-2; V: TRBV10-3; D: .; DNA: TGTGCCATCAGTGGGGGGGATTATGGCTACACCTTC; CDR3: CAISGGDYGYTF
size: many; J: TRBJ1-4; V: TRBV28; D: TRBD1; DNA: TGTGCCAGCAGTCTCCCGGGACAGGGTAATGAAAAACTGTTTTTT; CDR3: CASSLPGQGNEKLFF
size: many; J: TRBJ1-5; V: TRBV20-1; D: .; DNA: TGCAGTGCTACGGACAGTGATCAGCCCCAGCATTTT; CDR3: CSATDSDQPQHF
size: many; J: TRBJ2-1; V: TRBV28; D: TRBD2; DNA: TGTGCCAGCAGAGTTCCGGGACTAGCGGACAGGGAGCAGTTCTTC; CDR3: CASRVPGLADREQFF
size: many; J: TRBJ2-7; V: TRBV6-2/TRBV6-3; D: .; DNA: TGTGCCAGCACAATCGGCGGGGACTACGAGCAGTACTTC; CDR3: CASTIGGDYEQYF
size: many; J: TRBJ2-2; V: TRBV6-5; D: .; DNA: TGTGCCAGCATTTCTAGGGTGGGAAACACCGGGGAGCTGTTTTTT; CDR3: CASISRVGNTGELFF
size: many; J: TRBJ2-1; V: TRBV13; D: .; DNA: TGTGCCAGCAGCTTCGACGCGTATGCCGAGGGCGTTGAGCAGTTCTTC; CDR3: CASSFDAYAEGVEQFF
size: .; J: TRBJ1-1; V: TRBV4-1; D: .; DNA: TGCGCCAGCGGGCGGGGGAACACTGAAGCTTTCTTT; CDR3: CASGRGNTEAFF
size: many; J: TRBJ1-5; V: TRBV28; D: .; DNA: TGTGCCAGCAGTTTAGACCACTATAAAACTACCAATAATCAGCCCCAGCATTTT; CDR3: CASSLDHYKTTNNQPQHF
size: many; J: TRBJ2-2; V: TRBV5-1; D: .; DNA: TGCGCCAGCAGCTTGGCTGGGGGATTCACCGGGGAGCTGTTTTTT; CDR3: CASSLAGGFTGELFF
size: many; J: TRBJ2-1; V: TRBV29-1; D: TRBD1; DNA: TGCAGCGTTGAAAAGACAGGGTCCTACAATGAGCAGTTCTTC; CDR3: CSVEKTGSYNEQFF
size: many; J: TRBJ1-1; V: TRBV27; D: .; DNA: TGTGCCAGCAGGTCAAGATACACTGAAGCTTTCTTT; CDR3: CASRSRYTEAFF
size: many; J: TRBJ2-2; V: TRBV6-1; D: .; DNA: TGTGCCAGCAGTGCGCTGAACACCGGGGAGCTGTTTTTT; CDR3: CASSALNTGELFF
size: .; J: TRBJ1-5; V: TRBV20-1; D: .; DNA: TGCAGTGCTAGTGCGAACCAGGGGAATCAGCCCCAGCATTTT; CDR3: CSASANQGNQPQHF
size: many; J: TRBJ1-2; V: TRBV6-5; D: .; DNA: TGTGCCAGCAGGCCGACAGCTAACTATGGCTACACCTTC; CDR3: CASRPTANYGYTF
size: many; J: TRBJ2-3; V: TRBV6-6; D: TRBD2; DNA: TGTGCCAGCAAGGTAGCGGGGTACACAGATACGCAGTATTTT; CDR3: CASKVAGYTDTQYF
size: many; J: TRBJ2-1; V: TRBV29-1; D: TRBD2; DNA: TGCAGCGTCCTACTAGCGGGAAGGTACAATGAGCAGTTCTTC; CDR3: CSVLLAGRYNEQFF
size: many; J: TRBJ2-3; V: TRBV12-3/TRBV12-4; D: TRBD2; DNA: TGTGCCAGCAATAGACTAGCGAGTGATACGCAGTATTTT; CDR3: CASNRLASDTQYF
size: few; J: TRBJ2-1; V: TRBV20-1; D: .; DNA: TGCAGTGCTAGCAGTTTGGAGGTTCACCATTCAAACAATGAGCAGTTCTTC; CDR3: CSASSLEVHHSNNEQFF
size: many; J: TRBJ2-3; V: TRBV7-9; D: .; DNA: TGTGCCAGCATTGGGTGGATGTTCACAGATACGCAGTATTTT; CDR3: CASIGWMFTDTQYF
size: few; J: TRBJ2-3; V: TRBV5-1; D: .; DNA: TGCGCCAGCAGCCACACCGGGACCACCGGTTCAGATACGCAGTATTTT; CDR3: CASSHTGTTGSDTQYF
size: many; J: TRBJ2-1; V: TRBV12-3/TRBV12-4; D: .; DNA: TGTGCCAGCAGTTTAAGCAGTTCCTACAATGAGCAGTTCTTC; CDR3: CASSLSSSYNEQFF
size: many; J: TRBJ1-5; V: TRBV5-8; D: .; DNA: TGTGCCAGCAGCTTGTACGGGGGGGCTTATAGCAATCAGCCCCAGCATTTT; CDR3: CASSLYGGAYSNQPQHF
size: many; J: TRBJ1-6; V: TRBV7-9; D: .; DNA: TGTGCCAGCAGCCCCGGACAGTGGGAAAATTCACCCCTCCACTTT; CDR3: CASSPGQWENSPLHF
size: many; J: TRBJ1-5; V: TRBV5-6; D: .; DNA: TGTGCCAGCAGCGACAAGTTCCGAAAAGACCAGCCCCAGCATTTT; CDR3: CASSDKFRKDQPQHF
size: few; J: TRBJ2-7; V: TRBV5-1; D: TRBD2; DNA: TGCGCCAGCAGGTTAGCGGGAGGGCCCACCTACGAGCAGTACTTC; CDR3: CASRLAGGPTYEQYF
size: many; J: TRBJ2-3; V: TRBV5-5; D: .; DNA: TGTGCCAGCAGCTTGCCTAACACAGATACGCAGTATTTT; CDR3: CASSLPNTDTQYF
size: many; J: TRBJ2-1; V: TRBV7-7; D: .; DNA: TGTGCTAGCAGCCAAGGAGCAGCGCCGGCGGGTGAGCAGTTCTTC; CDR3: CASSQGAAPAGEQFF
size: many; J: TRBJ1-2; V: TRBV13; D: .; DNA: TGTGCCAGCAGCCCACGAGGGGTTAACTATGGCTACACCTTC; CDR3: CASSPRGVNYGYTF
size: few; J: TRBJ2-3; V: TRBV6-5; D: .; DNA: TGTGCCAGCAGTTACGGGCACAGCACAGATACGCAGTATTTT; CDR3: CASSYGHSTDTQYF
size: many; J: TRBJ2-7; V: TRBV28; D: .; DNA: TGTGCCAGCAGACTAGAACAGGGATCTTCGTACGAGCAGTACTTC; CDR3: CASRLEQGSSYEQYF
size: many; J: TRBJ2-7; V: TRBV5-1; D: .; DNA: TGCGCCAGCAGCCTTGGGGGCGCGAGTACAGGCGAGCAGTACTTC; CDR3: CASSLGGASTGEQYF
size: many; J: TRBJ2-5; V: TRBV6-6; D: .; DNA: TGTGCCAGCAGTTCCAGGGGCACCCAGACGAGTACCCAGTACTTC; CDR3: CASSSRGTQTSTQYF
size: many; J: TRBJ1-1; V: TRBV5-1; D: .; DNA: TGCGCCAGCAGCTCGTCATGGATCACTGAAGCTTTCTTT; CDR3: CASSSSWITEAFF
size: few; J: TRBJ2-1; V: TRBV12-5; D: .; DNA: TGTGCTAGTGGTGGGGCAAATAAATACTACAATGAGCAGTTCTTC; CDR3: CASGGANKYYNEQFF